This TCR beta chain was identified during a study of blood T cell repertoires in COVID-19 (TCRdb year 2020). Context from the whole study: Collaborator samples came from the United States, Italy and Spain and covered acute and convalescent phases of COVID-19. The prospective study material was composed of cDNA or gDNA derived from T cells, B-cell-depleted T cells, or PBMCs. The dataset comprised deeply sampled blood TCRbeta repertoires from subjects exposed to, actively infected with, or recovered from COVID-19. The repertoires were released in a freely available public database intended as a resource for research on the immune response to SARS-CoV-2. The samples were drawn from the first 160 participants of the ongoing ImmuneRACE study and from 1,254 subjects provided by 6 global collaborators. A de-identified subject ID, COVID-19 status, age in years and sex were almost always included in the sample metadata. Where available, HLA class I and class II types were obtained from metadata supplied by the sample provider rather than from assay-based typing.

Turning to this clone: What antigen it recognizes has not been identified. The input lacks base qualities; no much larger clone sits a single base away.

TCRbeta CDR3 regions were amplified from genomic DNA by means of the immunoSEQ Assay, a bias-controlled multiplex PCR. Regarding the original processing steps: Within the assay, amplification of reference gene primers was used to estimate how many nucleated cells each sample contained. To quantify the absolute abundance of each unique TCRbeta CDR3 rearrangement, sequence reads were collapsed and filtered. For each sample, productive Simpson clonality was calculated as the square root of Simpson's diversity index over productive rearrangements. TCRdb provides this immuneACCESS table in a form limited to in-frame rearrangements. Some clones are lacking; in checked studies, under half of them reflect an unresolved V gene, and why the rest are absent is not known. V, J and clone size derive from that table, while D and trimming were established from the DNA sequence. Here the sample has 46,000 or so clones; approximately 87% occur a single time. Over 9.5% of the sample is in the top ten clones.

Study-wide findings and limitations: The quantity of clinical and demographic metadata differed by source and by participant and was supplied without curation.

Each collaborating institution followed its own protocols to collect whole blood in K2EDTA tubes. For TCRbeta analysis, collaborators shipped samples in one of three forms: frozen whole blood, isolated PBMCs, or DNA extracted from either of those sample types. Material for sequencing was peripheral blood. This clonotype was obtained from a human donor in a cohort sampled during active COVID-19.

The CDR3 protein sequence reads: CASSIEASSAGELFF. The DNA reads as follows: TGTGCCAGTAGTATAGAGGCTAGCTCTGCCGGGGAGCTGTTTTTT. The V gene is TRBV19 and the J gene is TRBJ2-2, with a tentative D gene TRBD2 over 5 matching bases. The CDR3 has 15 amino acids, counting the end cysteine and phenylalanine. Here the CDR3 DNA is all that survives: 45 bases in frame from base 1. Trimming removed 0 bases from V and 6 bases from J, leaving 11 bases between the germline ends. As encoded in the germline V gene (reference sequence), CDR1 is LNHDA while CDR2 is SQIVND. Extended through the reference TRBV19 and TRBJ2-2 proteins, this CDR3 yields the full variable domain: DGGITQSPKYLFRKEGQNVTLSCEQNLNHDAMYWYRQDPGQGLRLIYYSQIVNDFQKGDIAEGYSVSREKKESFPLTVTSAQKNPTAFYLCASSIEASSAGELFFGEGSRLTVL.